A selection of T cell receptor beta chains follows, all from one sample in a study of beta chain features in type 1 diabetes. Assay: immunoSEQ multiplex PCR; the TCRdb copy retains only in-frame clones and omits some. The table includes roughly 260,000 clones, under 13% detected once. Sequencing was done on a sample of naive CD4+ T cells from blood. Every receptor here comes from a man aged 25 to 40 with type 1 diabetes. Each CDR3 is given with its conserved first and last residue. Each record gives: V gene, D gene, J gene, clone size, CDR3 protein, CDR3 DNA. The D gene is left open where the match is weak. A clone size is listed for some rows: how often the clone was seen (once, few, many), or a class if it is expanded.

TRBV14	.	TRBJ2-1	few	CASSQDSGPQFF	TGTGCCAGCAGCCAAGATTCAGGTCCGCAGTTCTTC
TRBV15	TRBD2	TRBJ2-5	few	CATSRGLAVINWETQYF	TGTGCCACCAGCAGGGGACTAGCGGTAATCAATTGGGAGACCCAGTACTTC
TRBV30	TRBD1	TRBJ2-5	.	CAWTGTGVREQYF	TGTGCCTGGACCGGGACAGGGGTAAGGGAGCAGTACTTC
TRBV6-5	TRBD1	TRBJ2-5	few	CASRRQGGETQYF	TGTGCCAGCAGACGACAGGGGGGAGAGACCCAGTACTTC
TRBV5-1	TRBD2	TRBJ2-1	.	CATAGGSSYNEQFF	TGCGCCACGGCGGGGGGGAGCTCCTACAATGAGCAGTTCTTC
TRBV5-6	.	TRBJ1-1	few	CASSLAYEGRWTEAFF	TGTGCCAGCAGCTTGGCCTACGAGGGTCGGTGGACTGAAGCTTTCTTT
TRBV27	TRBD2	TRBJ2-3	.	CASGRGTDTQYF	TGTGCCAGCGGGCGGGGGACGGATACGCAGTATTTT
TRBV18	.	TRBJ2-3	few	CASSLNIKSTDTQYF	TGTGCCAGCTCGTTGAACATTAAGAGCACAGATACGCAGTATTTT
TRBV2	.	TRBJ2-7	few	CASSEQGLSYEQYF	TGTGCCAGCAGTGAGCAGGGTCTCTCCTACGAGCAGTACTTC
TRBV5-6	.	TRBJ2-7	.	CASKRTGIPGYEQYF	TGTGCCAGCAAGCGAACAGGGATTCCCGGGTACGAGCAGTACTTC